Below, 22 T cell receptor beta chains from the same sample are listed, as sequenced in a study of shared clonotypes between healthy human individuals. Assay: immunoSEQ multiplex PCR; the TCRdb copy retains only in-frame clones and omits some. The sample lists 2 million to 2.5 million clones; approximately 94% were seen once. Cells designated naive CD8 were CD45RO-negative and were positively selected for CCR7, with terminally differentiated effector memory CD45RA+ cells excluded. The sample was naive CD8+ T cells from PBMCs. The receptors were gathered from a man younger than 35 in good health. Some clones in this sample may be carry-over from other donors' samples.

This sequence joins TRBV11-2 and TRBJ1-2; maybe TRBD1 (6 bases). V was trimmed by 5 bases and J by 9 bases, leaving 19 bases between them. The CDR3 contains 14 residues. Germline lookup yields CDR1 SGHAT and CDR2 FQNNGV. CDR3 region: CASSPPQTGRSYTF. CDR3 nucleotides: TGTGCCAGCAGCCCTCCCCAGACAGGAAGGAGCTACACCTTC.

As DNA, the CDR3 is TGTGCCAGTACATCGGACCGCGATACGCAGTATTTT. It specifies CASTSDRDTQYF. The chain joins TRBV19 to TRBJ2-3; D is unclear. CDR3 length: 12 amino acids. Per germline, CDR1 LNHDA and CDR2 SQIVND (reference sequence). V was cut by 7 bases and J by 6 bases, with 11 bases left in between.

This clone was recorded a few times. Other DNA sequences in this specimen translate into the identical CDR3. This chain uses TRBV13 with TRBJ1-5; D uncertain. Trimming left V 3 bases short and J 4 bases short, with 4 bases between. In germline, CDR1 is PRHDT, CDR2 FYEKMQ (reference sequence). The CDR3 contains 12 residues. In DNA, the CDR3 is TGTGCCAGCAGCTTGGGTAATCAGCCCCAGCATTTT. Translated, it gives CASSLGNQPQHF.

In its sample, this clone was seen a few times. V gene TRBV19 combines with J gene TRBJ1-1, with a weak D call TRBD1 (5 bases). The ends were cut back, 2 bases at V and 5 bases at J, with 12 bases in the middle. The CDR3 is 14 amino acids. From germline, CDR1 is LNHDA and CDR2 SQIVND (reference sequence). CDR3 sequence: CASSIRRDGTEAFF. The CDR3 bases are TGTGCCAGTAGTATACGCCGGGACGGGACTGAAGCTTTCTTT.

This chain joins TRBV7-9 and TRBJ1-1; D is ambiguous. The CDR3 is 14 residues long. Trimming took 1 base from V and 2 from J, leaving 8 bases between them. Germline V gene lookup returns CDR1 SEHNR and CDR2 FQNEAQ (reference sequence). The CDR3 DNA reads TGTGCCAGCAGCTTAGGGGTACCCAACACTGAAGCTTTCTTT. Protein: CASSLGVPNTEAFF.

J is TRBJ2-1 and V is TRBV28; D is uncertain. The germline V and J ends were trimmed by 1 base and 6 bases, with 13 bases remaining between them. CDR3 length: 15 residues. The V gene's germline CDR1 is MDHEN and CDR2 SYDVKM. The CDR3 DNA follows: TGTGCCAGCAGTTTATCCCCCCGGCCGCGCAATGAGCAGTTCTTC. Encoded protein: CASSLSPRPRNEQFF.

The chain uses TRBV27 and TRBJ2-7; no clear D. CDR1 and CDR2 (germline): MNHEY, SMNVEV (reference sequence). This CDR3 comprises 14 residues. Trimming removed 3 bases at V and 5 bases at J, with 14 bases between. In DNA, the CDR3 is TGTGCCAGCAGTTTGAGTTGGGTAAGCCACGAGCAGTACTTC. It yields the protein CASSLSWVSHEQYF.

The chain employs TRBV2 and TRBJ1-5; D perhaps matches TRBD1 (5 bases). In germline, CDR1 is SNHLY, CDR2 FYNNEI. This CDR3 is built from 15 residues. V lost 8 bases, J lost 6 bases, and 20 bases lay in between. The CDR3 sequence: CASGDLLGDGQPQHF. The CDR3 coding sequence is TGTGCCAGCGGGGACCTATTGGGGGATGGTCAGCCCCAGCATTTT.

This sequence joins TRBV27 and TRBJ2-1; 16 bases line up with TRBD2. CDR1 is MNHEY and CDR2 is SMNVEV in the germline V gene (reference sequence). V lost 5 bases to trimming and J lost 8 bases; unmatched junction nucleotides: 6. CDR3 length equals 16 residues. The CDR3 is CASSLGTSGRVDEQFF. DNA of the CDR3: TGTGCCAGCAGTCTCGGGACTAGCGGGAGGGTGGATGAGCAGTTCTTC.

As regards this clone: The junction shows a germline mismatch at one end, possibly a read error. This chain joins TRBV11-2 and TRBJ2-4; TRBD2 is a possible D gene (5 bases). Germline CDR1 reads SGHAT; CDR2 reads FQNNGV. This CDR3 spans 14 amino acids. CDR3: CASSFVSKGSGVNF. CDR3 coding DNA: TGTGCCAGCAGCTTTGTTAGTAAGGGTTCCGGGGTCAACTTC.

The rearrangement links TRBV7-2 to TRBJ2-5, with D perhaps TRBD1 (5 bases). The CDR3 contains 16 residues. V lost 5 bases and J lost 3, with 19 bases in between. Germline-derived CDR1 and CDR2 are SGHTA and FQGNSA. This CDR3 is CASSLGHGGLKETQYF. In nucleotides, the CDR3 is TGTGCCAGCAGCCTCGGACACGGCGGCCTCAAAGAGACCCAGTACTTC. Full variable domain (rest looked up from reference TRBV7-2 and TRBJ2-5): GAGVSQSPSNKVTEKGKDVELRCDPISGHTALYWYRQSLGQGLEFLIYFQGNSAPDKSGLPSDRFSAERTGGSVSTLTIQRTQQEDSAVYLCASSLGHGGLKETQYFGPGTRLLVL.

The chain links TRBV10-3 to TRBJ2-1; 11 bases fit TRBD2. CDR1 is ENHRY and CDR2 is SYGVKD in the germline V gene. The V segment lost 6 bases and the J segment 5 bases; nucleotides outside the gene matches: 15. This CDR3 contains 18 residues. CDR3 region: CAISIEFKTSGVNNEQFF. The CDR3 DNA follows: TGTGCCATCAGCATCGAATTCAAGACTAGCGGGGTAAACAATGAGCAGTTCTTC.

This sequence joins TRBV7-9 and TRBJ2-4, with 16 bases aligning to TRBD2. V was pared by 4 bases and J by 8 bases, with 11 bases of the junction left unmatched. The CDR3 spans 18 residues. Germline-derived CDR1 and CDR2 are SEHNR and FQNEAQ (reference sequence). CDR3 nucleotides: TGTGCCAGCAGCTCCCCTGCGGGACTAGCGGGAGGGCCGGACATTCAGTACTTC. This encodes CASSSPAGLAGGPDIQYF.

J is TRBJ2-7 and V is TRBV5-1; D is unclear. Deletions cut 4 bases from V and 2 bases from J, with 13 bases between. This CDR3 has 14 residues. Per the germline V gene, CDR1 is SGHRS and CDR2 is YFSETQ. The CDR3 DNA reads as TGCGCCAGCAGCCCGGACGGCATAGCCTACGAGCAGTACTTC. Amino acid sequence: CASSPDGIAYEQYF.

The J gene is TRBJ1-1, the V gene TRBV6-1; D unclear. The length of the CDR3 is 12 residues. Germline values: CDR1 MNHNS, CDR2 SASEGT. Trimming pared 1 base from V and 6 bases from J, leaving 6 bases between. CDR3 nucleotide sequence: TGTGCCAGCAGTGAAGTGAGTTCTGAAGCTTTCTTT. This codes for CASSEVSSEAFF.

J is TRBJ2-5 and V is TRBV7-9; D possibly corresponds to TRBD2 (5 bases). The V gene's germline CDR1 is SEHNR and CDR2 FQNEAQ (reference sequence). The germline V and J ends were trimmed by 2 bases and 5 bases, with 6 bases remaining between them. The CDR3 contains 12 residues. The CDR3 DNA reads as TGTGCCAGCAGCTTATGGAGGGAGACCCAGTACTTC. Translated: CASSLWRETQYF.

As regards this clone: This may be a read error: a much more frequent sequence differs by one nucleotide. The chain employs TRBV25-1 and TRBJ2-5; D is possibly TRBD2 (6 bases). The CDR3 sequence is 11 residues long. V lost 6 bases and J lost 5, with 7 bases in between. Germline-derived CDR1 and CDR2 are MGHDK and SYGVNS. As DNA, the CDR3 is TGTGCCAGCAGGGAGGGGGAGACCCAGTACTTC. Residues: CASREGETQYF.

The chain uses TRBV6-1 and TRBJ1-1; a weak D match, TRBD1 (6 bases). In germline, CDR1 is MNHNS, CDR2 SASEGT. This CDR3 is 16 amino acids long. Deletions cut 4 bases from V and 5 bases from J, with 20 bases between. CDR3 protein: CASSVRGTLLGTEAFF. Here the CDR3 DNA reads TGTGCCAGCAGTGTAAGGGGGACCCTACTGGGGACTGAAGCTTTCTTT.

The V and J genes are TRBV7-8 and TRBJ2-7; perhaps TRBD1 as D (7 bases). The V gene's germline CDR1 is SGHVS and CDR2 FQNEAQ. The length of the CDR3 is 15 residues. Deletions cut 2 bases from V and 5 bases from J, with 16 bases between. The CDR3 region has the DNA TGTGCCAGCAGCTTAAGGAGGGCAGGGGGTAACGAGCAGTACTTC. The encoded protein is CASSLRRAGGNEQYF. Combining the CDR3 with reference TRBV7-8 and TRBJ2-7 gives the whole variable domain GAGVSQSPRYKVAKRGQDVALRCDPISGHVSLFWYQQALGQGPEFLTYFQNEAQLDKSGLPSDRFFAERPEGSVSTLKIQRTQQEDSAVYLCASSLRRAGGNEQYFGPGTRLTVT.

The genes are TRBV7-3 and TRBJ2-2; TRBD1 matches 7 bases. There are 18 residues in the CDR3. V gave up 5 bases and J gave up 3 bases; unmatched junction bases: 15. CDR1 SGHTA and CDR2 FQGTGA come from the germline V gene. The DNA of the CDR3 is TGTGCCAGCAGCAGCAGAACAGGGGTGGCCGGATACACCGGGGAGCTGTTTTTT. Translated: CASSSRTGVAGYTGELFF.

This sequence joins TRBV27 and TRBJ2-7, with TRBD1 identical over 12 bases. Looked up from germline, CDR1 is MNHEY and CDR2 is SMNVEV (reference sequence). Losses at the gene ends were 1 base for V and 7 bases for J; bases not matched to a gene: 8. This CDR3 region has 16 residues. The chain's CDR3 is CASSLLAGQGAQEQYF. In nucleotides, the CDR3 is TGTGCCAGCAGTTTATTGGCGGGACAGGGGGCTCAAGAGCAGTACTTC.

As to this clone: This specimen includes other DNA sequences encoding the same CDR3. J is TRBJ1-1 and V is TRBV28; D is unresolved. This CDR3 is built from 14 residues. Germline V gene sequence: CDR1 MDHEN, CDR2 SYDVKM. Trimming left V 2 bases short and J 0 bases short, with 7 bases between. The DNA for the CDR3 is TGTGCCAGCAGTTTAGGGGTAATGAACACTGAAGCTTTCTTT. Protein: CASSLGVMNTEAFF. The full variable domain, rest sourced from reference TRBV28 and TRBJ1-1, is DVKVTQSSRYLVKRTGEKVFLECVQDMDHENMFWYRQDPGLGLRLIYFSYDVKMKEKGDIPEGYSVSREKKERFSLILESASTNQTSMYLCASSLGVMNTEAFFGQGTRLTVV.